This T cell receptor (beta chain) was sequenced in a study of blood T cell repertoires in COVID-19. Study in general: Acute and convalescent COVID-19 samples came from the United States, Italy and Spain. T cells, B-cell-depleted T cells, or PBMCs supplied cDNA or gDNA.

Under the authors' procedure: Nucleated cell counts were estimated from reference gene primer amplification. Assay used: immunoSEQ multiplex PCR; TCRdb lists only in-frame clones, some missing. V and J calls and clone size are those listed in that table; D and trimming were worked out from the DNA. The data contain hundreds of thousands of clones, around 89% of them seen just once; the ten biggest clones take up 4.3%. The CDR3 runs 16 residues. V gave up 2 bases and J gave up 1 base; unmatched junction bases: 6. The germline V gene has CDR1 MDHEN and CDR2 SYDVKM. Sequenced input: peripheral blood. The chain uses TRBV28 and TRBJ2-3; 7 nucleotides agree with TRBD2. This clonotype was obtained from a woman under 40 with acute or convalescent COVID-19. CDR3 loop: CASSLVGGGGTDTQYF. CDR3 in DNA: TGTGCCAGCAGTTTAGTTGGGGGAGGGGGCACAGATACGCAGTATTTT.